This T cell receptor beta chain emerged from a study of T cell responses to AZD1222 COVID-19 vaccine. As concerns this clone: The antigen remains unidentified.

Study-level results: When two AZD1222 doses had been given, Spike-specific TCR breadth and depth rose.

Using immunoSEQ multiplex PCR, the repertoire was profiled, and TCRdb retains in-frame clones only, with some absent. The sample lists 99,000 or so clones, approximately 89% occurring once. Specimen: peripheral blood, collected 28 days after the second dose of the MenACWY control vaccine. This receptor was taken from an adult who received the MenACWY meningococcal vaccine as a control.

Here the CDR3 reads CASSQSGEADTQYF. CDR3 coding DNA: TGCGCCAGCAGCCAGTCAGGGGAGGCAGATACGCAGTATTTT. This chain links TRBV4-1 with TRBJ2-3; D could derive from TRBD1 or TRBD2 (6 bases each). Germline CDR1 reads MGHRA; CDR2 reads YSYEKL. Trimming took 3 bases from V and 4 from J, leaving 11 bases between them. The CDR3 is 14 residues long.